The entry that follows covers one T cell receptor (beta chain) sequence. This specimen comes from a study of shared clonotypes between healthy human individuals. Method: immunoSEQ multiplex PCR; TCRdb's copy keeps in-frame clones and lacks some. The data show around 2,000,000 clones, over 85% seen once. The CDR3 length is 11 residues. Trimming took off 3 bases at V and 5 bases at J, with 5 bases between the two ends. Germline CDR1 and CDR2: SGHRS and YFSETQ. Only CD45RO-negative cells positively selected for CCR7 counted as naive CD8 cells, so terminally differentiated effector memory CD45RA+ cells were excluded.

What was sequenced was naive CD8+ T cells sorted from blood. The rearrangement joins TRBV5-1 to TRBJ2-5; D not certain. The clonotype was recovered from a young man in good health. CDR3 nucleotides: TGCGCCAGCAGCTCTGGCGAGACCCAGTACTTC. As protein: CASSSGETQYF.